This entry features one T cell receptor beta chain sequence. Its specificity is not known. The data derive from a study of T cell responses to AZD1222 COVID-19 vaccine. Repertoires were generated with immunoSEQ multiplex PCR, while TCRdb's copy carries only in-frame clones and drops some. The data contain about 140,000 clones, about 91% of them singletons. Study conclusions and caveats: The study reported that nearly half of spike-specific TCRs target unmutated variant regions. CD4 TCRs covered the whole spike, strongest at regions 160-218 and 743-854. Every sample of the repertoires postdated the peak T cell response. Only a handful of people who got AZD1222 tested seropositive at baseline.

Sequenced here: peripheral blood, sampled on day 0 of AZD1222 vaccination. The TCR originated in an adult in good health.

CDR3 residues: CASSVSPGTGSSRGDTEAFF. The CDR3 DNA reads TGTGCCAGCAGCGTAAGCCCCGGGACAGGGAGTTCGCGGGGAGACACTGAAGCTTTCTTT. The chain couples TRBV7-8 to TRBJ1-1; TRBD1 matches at 9 bases. Germline loops: CDR1 SGHVS, CDR2 FQNEAQ. The junction had 22 bases not matched to a gene; V was cut back by 5 bases and J by 3 bases. CDR3 length: 20 residues.